This TCR beta chain stems from a study of CD8 T cells in Susac syndrome. Roughly 0.45 to 1 ug RNA was reverse transcribed with random hexamers. The TCR beta CDR3 was amplified by immunoSEQ multiplex PCR across 54 Vbeta, 13 Jbeta. TCRdb passed the immunoSEQ multiplex PCR reads through MiXCR, listing each CDR3 protein once. The data show roughly 200,000 distinct CDR3 sequences, 90% to 95% seen once. CDR3 length: 17 amino acids. The V gene lost 2 bases and the J gene lost 0 bases, with 14 bases spanning the gap. Germline-derived CDR1 and CDR2 are MDHEN and SYDVKM. FACS enriched CD8+ TEMRA cells, while bulk CD8+ and CD4+ were negatively isolated. Note on this clonotype: Its antigen is as yet unknown.

Study-wide points: The CD4+ T cell repertoires from Susac syndrome exhibited no clonal expansion.

The chain has TRBV28 and TRBJ1-5; D gene ambiguous. The source of this sequence is a human donor with Susac syndrome. The sample comprised CD4+ T cells from PBMCs. For the CDR3, the DNA is TGTGCCAGCAGTTTAGGCATGGGGAGAGGTAGCAATCAGCCCCAGCATTTT. It specifies CASSLGMGRGSNQPQHF.